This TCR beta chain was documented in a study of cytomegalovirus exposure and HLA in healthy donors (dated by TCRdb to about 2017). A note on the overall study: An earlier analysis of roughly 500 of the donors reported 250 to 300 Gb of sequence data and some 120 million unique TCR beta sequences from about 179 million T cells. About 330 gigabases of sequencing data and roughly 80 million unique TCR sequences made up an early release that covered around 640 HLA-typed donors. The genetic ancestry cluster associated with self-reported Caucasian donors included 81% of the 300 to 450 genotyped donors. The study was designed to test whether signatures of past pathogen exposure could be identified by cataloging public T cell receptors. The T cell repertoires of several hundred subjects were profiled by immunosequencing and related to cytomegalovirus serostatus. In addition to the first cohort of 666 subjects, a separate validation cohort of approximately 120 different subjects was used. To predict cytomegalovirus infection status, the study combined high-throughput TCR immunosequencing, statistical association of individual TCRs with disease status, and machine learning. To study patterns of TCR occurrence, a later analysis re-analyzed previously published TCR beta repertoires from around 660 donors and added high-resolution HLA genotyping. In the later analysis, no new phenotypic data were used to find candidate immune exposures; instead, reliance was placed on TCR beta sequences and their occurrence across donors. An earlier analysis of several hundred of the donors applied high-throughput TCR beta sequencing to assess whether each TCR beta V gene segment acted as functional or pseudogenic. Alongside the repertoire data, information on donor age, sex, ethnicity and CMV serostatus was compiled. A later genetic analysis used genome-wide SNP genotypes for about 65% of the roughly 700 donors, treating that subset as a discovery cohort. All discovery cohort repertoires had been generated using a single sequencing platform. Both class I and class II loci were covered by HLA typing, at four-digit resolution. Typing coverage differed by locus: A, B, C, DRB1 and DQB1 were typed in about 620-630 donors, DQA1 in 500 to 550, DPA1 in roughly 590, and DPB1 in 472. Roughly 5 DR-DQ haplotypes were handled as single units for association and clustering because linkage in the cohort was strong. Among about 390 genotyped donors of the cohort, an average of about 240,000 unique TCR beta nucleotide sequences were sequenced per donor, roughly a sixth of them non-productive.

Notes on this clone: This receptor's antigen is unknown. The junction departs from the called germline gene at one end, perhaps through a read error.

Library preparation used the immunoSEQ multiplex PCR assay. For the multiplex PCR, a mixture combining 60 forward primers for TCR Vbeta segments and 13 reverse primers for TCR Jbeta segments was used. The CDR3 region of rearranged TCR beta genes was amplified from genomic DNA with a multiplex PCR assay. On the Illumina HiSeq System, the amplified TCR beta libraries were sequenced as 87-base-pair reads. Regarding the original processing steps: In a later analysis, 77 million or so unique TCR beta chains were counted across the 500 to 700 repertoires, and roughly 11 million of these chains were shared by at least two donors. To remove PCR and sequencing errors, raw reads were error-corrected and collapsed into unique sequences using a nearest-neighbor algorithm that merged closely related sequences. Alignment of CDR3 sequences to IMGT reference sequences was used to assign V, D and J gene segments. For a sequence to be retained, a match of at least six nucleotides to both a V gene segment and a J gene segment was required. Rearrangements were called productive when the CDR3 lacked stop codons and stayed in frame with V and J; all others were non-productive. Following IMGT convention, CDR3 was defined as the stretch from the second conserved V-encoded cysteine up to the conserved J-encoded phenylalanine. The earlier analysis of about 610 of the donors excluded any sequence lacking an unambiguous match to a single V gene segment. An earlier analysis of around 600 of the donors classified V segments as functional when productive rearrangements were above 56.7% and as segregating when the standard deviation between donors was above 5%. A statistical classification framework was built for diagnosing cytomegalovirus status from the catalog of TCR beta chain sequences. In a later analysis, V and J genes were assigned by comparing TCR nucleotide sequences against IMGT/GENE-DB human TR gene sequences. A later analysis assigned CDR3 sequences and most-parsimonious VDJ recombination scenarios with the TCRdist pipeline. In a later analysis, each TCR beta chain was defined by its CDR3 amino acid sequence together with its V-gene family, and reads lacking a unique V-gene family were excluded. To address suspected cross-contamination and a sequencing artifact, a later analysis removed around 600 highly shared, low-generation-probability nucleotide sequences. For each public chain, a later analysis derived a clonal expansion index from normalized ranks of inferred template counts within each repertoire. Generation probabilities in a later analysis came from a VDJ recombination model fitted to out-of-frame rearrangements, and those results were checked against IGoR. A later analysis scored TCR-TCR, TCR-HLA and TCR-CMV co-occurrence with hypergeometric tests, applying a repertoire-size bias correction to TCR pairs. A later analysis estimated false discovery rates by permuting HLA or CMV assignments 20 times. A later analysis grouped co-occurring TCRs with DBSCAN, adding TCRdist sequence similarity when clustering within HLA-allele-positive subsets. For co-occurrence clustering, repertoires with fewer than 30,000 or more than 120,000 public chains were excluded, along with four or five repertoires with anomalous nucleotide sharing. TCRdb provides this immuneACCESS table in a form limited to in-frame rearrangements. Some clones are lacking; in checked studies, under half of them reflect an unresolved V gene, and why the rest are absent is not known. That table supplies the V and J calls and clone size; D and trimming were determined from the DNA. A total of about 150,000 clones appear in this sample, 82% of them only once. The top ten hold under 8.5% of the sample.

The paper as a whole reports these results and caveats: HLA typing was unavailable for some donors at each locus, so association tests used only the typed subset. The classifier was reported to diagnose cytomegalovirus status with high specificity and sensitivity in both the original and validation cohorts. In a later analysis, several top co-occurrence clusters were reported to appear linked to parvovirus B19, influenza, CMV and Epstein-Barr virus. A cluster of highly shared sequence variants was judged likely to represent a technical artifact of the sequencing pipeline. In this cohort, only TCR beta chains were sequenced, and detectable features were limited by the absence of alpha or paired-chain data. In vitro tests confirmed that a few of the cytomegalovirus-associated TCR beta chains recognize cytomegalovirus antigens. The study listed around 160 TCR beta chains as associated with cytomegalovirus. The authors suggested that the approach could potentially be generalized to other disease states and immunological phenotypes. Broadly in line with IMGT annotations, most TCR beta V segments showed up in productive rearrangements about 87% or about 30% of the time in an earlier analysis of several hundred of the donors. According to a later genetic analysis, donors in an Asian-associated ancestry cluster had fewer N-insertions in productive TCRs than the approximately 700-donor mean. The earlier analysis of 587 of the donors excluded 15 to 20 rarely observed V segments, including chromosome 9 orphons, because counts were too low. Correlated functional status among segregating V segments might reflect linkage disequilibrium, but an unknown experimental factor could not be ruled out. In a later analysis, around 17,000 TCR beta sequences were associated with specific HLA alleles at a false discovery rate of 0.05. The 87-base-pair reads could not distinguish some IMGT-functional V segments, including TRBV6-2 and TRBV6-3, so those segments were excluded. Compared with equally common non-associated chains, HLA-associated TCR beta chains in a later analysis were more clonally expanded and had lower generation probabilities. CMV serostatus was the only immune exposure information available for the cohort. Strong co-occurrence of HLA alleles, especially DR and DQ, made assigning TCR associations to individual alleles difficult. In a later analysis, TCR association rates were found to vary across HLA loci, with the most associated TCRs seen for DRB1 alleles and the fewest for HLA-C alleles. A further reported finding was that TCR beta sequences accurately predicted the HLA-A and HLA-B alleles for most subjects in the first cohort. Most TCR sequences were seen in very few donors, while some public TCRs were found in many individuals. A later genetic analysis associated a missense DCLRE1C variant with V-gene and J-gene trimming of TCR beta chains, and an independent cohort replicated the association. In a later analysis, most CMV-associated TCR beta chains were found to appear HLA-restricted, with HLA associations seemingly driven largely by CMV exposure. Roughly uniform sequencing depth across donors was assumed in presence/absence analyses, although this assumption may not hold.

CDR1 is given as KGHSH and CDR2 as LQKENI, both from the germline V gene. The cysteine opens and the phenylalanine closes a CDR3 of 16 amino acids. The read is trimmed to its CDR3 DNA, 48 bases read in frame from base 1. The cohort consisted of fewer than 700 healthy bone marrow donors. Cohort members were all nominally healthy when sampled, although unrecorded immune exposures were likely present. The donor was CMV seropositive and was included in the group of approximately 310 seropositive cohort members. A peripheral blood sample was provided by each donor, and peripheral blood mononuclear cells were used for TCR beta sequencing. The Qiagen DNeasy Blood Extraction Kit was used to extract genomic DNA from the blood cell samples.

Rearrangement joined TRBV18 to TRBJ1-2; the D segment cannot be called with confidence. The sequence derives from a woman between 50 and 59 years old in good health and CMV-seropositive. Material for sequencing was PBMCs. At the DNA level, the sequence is TGTGCCAGCCCACCACTCCCGGGAGAAATGAACTATGGCTACACCTTC. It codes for CASPPLPGEMNYGYTF.